This T cell receptor beta chain came from a study of T cells in Graves' hyperthyroidism and ophthalmopathy. Overall study results and limits: The model's output predicted ophthalmopathy at a median of roughly 6 months prior to onset.

Amplified TCR beta CDR3 regions derived from RNA transcripts. Initially, a first-round RT-PCR of the TCR CDR3 employed the HTBI primer set. TCRdb recomputed calls from the multiplex PCR reads with MiXCR, one row per CDR3 protein. The sample has a few hundred thousand distinct CDR3 sequences; about half are singletons. This clonotype was seen many times. The antigen remains undetermined. The CDR3 spans 15 residues. V lost 3 bases to trimming and J lost 3 bases; unmatched junction nucleotides: 4. CDR1 is SNHLY, CDR2 FYNNEI, per germline. The chain employs TRBV2 and TRBJ2-2, with 7 positions matching TRBD1. Sequenced material: peripheral blood or thyroid tissue (not recorded which). This sequence was found in a woman aged 18-29 years with Graves' hyperthyroidism. CDR3 amino acids: CASSDDRADTGELFF. Written as DNA, the CDR3 is TGTGCCAGCAGTGATGACAGGGCCGACACCGGGGAGCTGTTTTTT.